This T cell receptor (beta chain) was found in a study of blood T cells in healthy people across ages. The sample holds a few counts of this clonotype. The junction departs from the called germline gene at one end, perhaps through a read error. Combining a sample-barcoded 5' primer with a J-beta primer mix, a second PCR ran for 7 to 11 cycles. Every sample returned 2.5 million or more CDR3-containing paired-end reads. Each CDR3 protein gets one entry after TCRdb re-called the 5' RACE reads with MiXCR. The sample shows around 2 million distinct CDR3 sequences, more than 35% of them seen only once. Each donor was a healthy Caucasian individual from Russia, aged 6 to 90. CDR3 length: 17 amino acids. The germline gives CDR1 SGDLS, CDR2 YYNGEE.

The origin of this receptor is a human donor in good health. Sample: blood. The rearrangement uses TRBV9 and TRBJ1-2; the D gene is possibly TRBD1 (5 bases). The CDR3 bases are TGTGCCAGCAGCGTAGTGTACAGGCGGTCTGATAACTATGGCCACACCTTC. This codes for CASSVVYRRSDNYGHTF.